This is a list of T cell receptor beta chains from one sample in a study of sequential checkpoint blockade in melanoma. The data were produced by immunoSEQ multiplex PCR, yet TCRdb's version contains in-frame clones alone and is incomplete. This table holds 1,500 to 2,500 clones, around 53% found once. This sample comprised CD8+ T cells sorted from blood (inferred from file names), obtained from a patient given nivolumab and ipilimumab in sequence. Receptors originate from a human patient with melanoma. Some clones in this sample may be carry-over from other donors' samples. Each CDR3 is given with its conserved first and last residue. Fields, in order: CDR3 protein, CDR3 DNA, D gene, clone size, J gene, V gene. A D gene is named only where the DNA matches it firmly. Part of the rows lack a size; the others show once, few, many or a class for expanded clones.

CASSQGGTGADTQYF | TGCGCCAGCAGCCAAGGAGGTACAGGGGCAGATACGCAGTATTTT | TRBD1 | . | TRBJ2-3 | TRBV4-3
CASSHPGEGTNYGYTF | TGTGCCAGCAGTCATCCCGGGGAGGGGACCAACTATGGCTACACCTTC | . | . | TRBJ1-2 | TRBV2
CASSPRRLAGTYNEQFF | TGTGCCAGCAGCCCCAGGAGACTAGCGGGGACCTACAATGAGCAGTTCTTC | TRBD2 | hyperexpanded | TRBJ2-1 | TRBV7-9
CASSRHRDWEGTEAFF | TGTGCCAGCAGCAGGCACAGGGATTGGGAGGGCACTGAAGCTTTCTTT | . | . | TRBJ1-1 | TRBV5-6
CASSGTGGRTDTQYF | TGTGCCAGCAGCGGGACAGGAGGTCGCACAGATACGCAGTATTTT | TRBD1 | . | TRBJ2-3 | TRBV7-3
CATSREGGKTGNTIYF | TGTGCCACCAGCAGAGAAGGGGGTAAAACTGGAAACACCATATATTTT | . | . | TRBJ1-3 | TRBV15
CASCPENTGELFF | TGCGCCAGCTGTCCAGAGAACACCGGGGAGCTGTTTTTT | . | . | TRBJ2-2 | TRBV5-1
CASSEGTSGTGELFF | TGTGCCAGCAGTGAAGGGACTAGCGGCACCGGGGAGCTGTTTTTT | TRBD2 | . | TRBJ2-2 | TRBV6-4
CASSFTRTGGYTF | TGTGCCAGCAGTTTTACCAGGACGGGAGGCTACACCTTC | . | . | TRBJ1-2 | TRBV6-5
CASSQGAHGYTF | TGTGCCAGTAGTCAGGGGGCTCACGGCTACACCTTC | TRBD1 | medium-sized | TRBJ1-2 | TRBV19
CASSQGSGGSYEQYF | TGTGCCAGCAGCCAAGGATCAGGGGGTTCCTACGAGCAGTACTTC | TRBD1 | . | TRBJ2-7 | TRBV14
CASSTMGTGGDEQYF | TGTGCCAGCAGCACAATGGGGACAGGAGGTGACGAGCAGTACTTC | TRBD1 | many | TRBJ2-7 | TRBV7-9
CATSRDLGASGELFF | TGTGCCACCAGCAGAGATTTGGGAGCGTCCGGGGAGCTGTTTTTT | . | once | TRBJ2-2 | TRBV15
CASSRPGKGGYTF | TGTGCCAGCAGTCGCCCGGGAAAAGGAGGCTACACCTTC | . | medium-sized | TRBJ1-2 | TRBV28
CASSPLTTSESYEQYF | TGTGCCAGCAGTCCCCTTACGACTAGCGAGTCCTACGAGCAGTACTTC | TRBD2 | few | TRBJ2-7 | TRBV6-6
CASSLGTLYGYTF | TGTGCCAGCAGCTTAGGGACATTATATGGCTACACCTTC | . | . | TRBJ1-2 | TRBV11-2
CASSSTGAGDQPQHF | TGTGCCAGCAGCTCCACAGGGGCAGGGGATCAGCCCCAGCATTTT | TRBD1 | large | TRBJ1-5 | TRBV7-9
CASRMQGGLAYEQYF | TGTGCCAGCAGAATGCAGGGGGGCCTAGCCTACGAGCAGTACTTC | . | . | TRBJ2-7 | TRBV2
CASSGTADSNQPQHF | TGTGCCAGCAGTGGAACAGCAGATAGCAATCAGCCCCAGCATTTT | . | . | TRBJ1-5 | TRBV6-5
CAWVAGEETQYF | TGTGCCTGGGTAGCGGGGGAGGAGACCCAGTACTTC | TRBD2 | . | TRBJ2-5 | TRBV7-8
CASSLDVTGGSQPQHF | TGTGCCAGCAGCTTAGATGTGACAGGGGGCAGTCAGCCCCAGCATTTT | TRBD1 | once | TRBJ1-5 | TRBV7-9
CASSLAGGSYEQYF | TGTGCCAGCAGCTTAGCGGGGGGGTCCTACGAGCAGTACTTC | TRBD2 | few | TRBJ2-7 | TRBV7-9
CASSFLLGDDRGTEAFF | TGTGCCAGCAGCTTCCTCCTGGGGGACGACAGGGGCACTGAAGCTTTCTTT | TRBD1 | few | TRBJ1-1 | TRBV5-6
CASSPSDAGDSTDTQYF | TGTGCCAGCAGCCCATCCGATGCGGGGGATAGCACAGATACGCAGTATTTT | TRBD2 | . | TRBJ2-3 | TRBV7-9
CATRRTGESNEQFF | TGTGCCACAAGACGGACAGGGGAATCCAATGAGCAGTTCTTC | TRBD1 | . | TRBJ2-1 | TRBV6-5
CASSEEGGEKLFF | TGTGCCAGCAGTGAAGAGGGTGGTGAAAAACTGTTTTTT | . | once | TRBJ1-4 | TRBV27
CASSPPANTEAFF | TGTGCCAGCTCACCACCGGCGAACACTGAAGCTTTCTTT | . | . | TRBJ1-1 | TRBV18
CASSLVGQGAREQYF | TGTGCCAGCAGCTTAGTCGGCCAGGGGGCGCGTGAGCAGTACTTC | TRBD1 | . | TRBJ2-7 | TRBV7-9
CASSYGDSSYQPQHF | TGTGCCAGCAGCTATGGGGACAGTTCTTATCAGCCCCAGCATTTT | TRBD1 | . | TRBJ1-5 | TRBV6-1
CASSAGQDSSYEQYF | TGTGCCAGTAGTGCGGGACAGGACAGCTCCTACGAGCAGTACTTC | TRBD1 | . | TRBJ2-7 | TRBV19
CASGLASGGYNEQFF | TGTGCTAGTGGGCTTGCTAGCGGGGGCTACAATGAGCAGTTCTTC | TRBD2 | . | TRBJ2-1 | TRBV12-5
CASSQGPLLSGVSASDEQFF | TGTGCCAGCAGCCAAGGTCCCCTCCTTAGCGGGGTTTCGGCCTCCGATGAGCAGTTCTTC | TRBD2 | . | TRBJ2-1 | TRBV14
CASSGRMNTEAFF | TGCGCCAGCAGCGGCCGCATGAACACTGAAGCTTTCTTT | . | . | TRBJ1-1 | TRBV4-1
CASSLYGTGGRTEAFF | TGTGCCAGCAGCTTGTACGGGACAGGGGGTCGAACTGAAGCTTTCTTT | TRBD1 | large | TRBJ1-1 | TRBV5-6
CASSLDAGWNYGYTF | TGTGCCAGCAGCTTAGATGCGGGATGGAACTATGGCTACACCTTC | . | . | TRBJ1-2 | TRBV7-9
CASSFSRWRGYPYEQYF | TGTGCCAGCAGCTTTTCGAGGTGGAGGGGATATCCCTACGAGCAGTACTTC | . | . | TRBJ2-7 | TRBV12-1
CASSAGLAGANEQYF | TGTGCCAGCAGCGCCGGACTAGCGGGAGCGAACGAGCAGTACTTC | TRBD2 | . | TRBJ2-7 | TRBV7-2
CASSLTGGYEQYF | TGTGCCAGCAGCTTGACAGGGGGGTACGAGCAGTACTTC | TRBD1 | . | TRBJ2-7 | TRBV7-3
CASSLFFSAGGPAGELFF | TGTGCCAGCAGCTTATTTTTCTCAGCGGGGGGGCCAGCCGGGGAGCTGTTTTTT | TRBD2 | . | TRBJ2-2 | TRBV7-3
CASSETSGHNEQFF | TGTGCCAGCAGTGAGACTAGCGGGCACAATGAGCAGTTCTTC | TRBD2 | large | TRBJ2-1 | TRBV6-4
CASGHHKSVGTQYF | TGTGCTAGTGGTCACCATAAGAGCGTCGGGACCCAGTACTTC | . | . | TRBJ2-5 | TRBV12-5
CASSLGAGGAFNEQFF | TGTGCCAGCAGCTTGGGAGCGGGGGGGGCCTTCAATGAGCAGTTCTTC | TRBD2 | . | TRBJ2-1 | TRBV5-4
CASSPLGQGPLETNVLTF | TGTGCCAGCAGCCCCCTCGGACAGGGACCTCTGGAGACCAACGTCCTGACTTTC | TRBD1 | few | TRBJ2-6 | TRBV14
CASRMQGGLAYEQYF | TGTGCCAGCAGAATGCAGGGGGGCCTAGCCTACGAGCAGTACTTC | . | . | TRBJ2-7 | TRBV14
CASNPDRVSNQPQHF | TGTGCCAGTAACCCGGACAGGGTTAGCAATCAGCCCCAGCATTTT | TRBD1 | . | TRBJ1-5 | TRBV19
CASSPQTGTIHGYTF | TGTGCCAGCAGTCCCCAAACCGGGACAATCCATGGCTACACCTTC | . | few | TRBJ1-2 | TRBV6-4
CSVLGQGAPDTGELFF | TGCAGCGTTTTGGGACAGGGGGCGCCGGACACCGGGGAGCTGTTTTTT | TRBD1 | few | TRBJ2-2 | TRBV29-1
CASSHTTVEMNTEAFF | TGCGCCAGCAGCCACACGACAGTAGAGATGAACACTGAAGCTTTCTTT | . | . | TRBJ1-1 | TRBV4-3
CASSARGLGGMFF | TGTGCCAGCAGTGCGAGGGGGCTGGGTGGGATGTTTTTT | TRBD1 | . | TRBJ2-2 | TRBV6-1
CASSPTTGTGTYGYTF | TGTGCCAGCAGTCCCACCACCGGGACAGGGACCTATGGCTACACCTTC | TRBD1 | . | TRBJ1-2 | TRBV27
CASSPGGARAKNIQYF | TGTGCCAGCAGCCCTGGGGGGGCGCGGGCCAAAAACATTCAGTACTTC | . | . | TRBJ2-4 | TRBV7-9
CASSPGRTTYEQYF | TGTGCCAGCAGTCCCGGACGGACTACCTACGAGCAGTACTTC | . | . | TRBJ2-7 | TRBV27
CASSVGNGGRGYTF | TGTGCCAGCAGCGTAGGTAACGGCGGCCGGGGCTACACCTTC | . | . | TRBJ1-2 | TRBV9
CASSRRGEQYF | TGTGCCAGCAGCAGGAGGGGCGAGCAGTACTTC | . | few | TRBJ2-7 | TRBV21-1
CASSVGGYSPLHF | TGTGCCAGCAGCGTCGGGGGTTATTCACCCCTCCACTTT | . | . | TRBJ1-6 | TRBV9
CASSGGTDSSPLHF | TGTGCCAGCAGTGGGGGGACAGACAGTTCACCCCTCCACTTT | TRBD1 | few | TRBJ1-6 | TRBV6-5
CASSTGTGGEQYF | TGTGCCAGCAGTACCGGGACAGGGGGGGAGCAGTACTTC | TRBD1 | . | TRBJ2-7 | TRBV6-5